Below are 14 T cell receptor beta chains sequenced from a single sample in a study of naive and memory T cell subsets. Both TRBC1 and TRBC2 were covered by a beta constant-region primer of two equimolar oligonucleotides. MiXCR was run by TCRdb on the UMI-ligation and nested PCR reads, yielding one entry per CDR3 protein. The table has tens of thousands of distinct CDR3 sequences, around 13% seen once. The sample consisted of central memory CD4+ T cells from blood. The receptors come from a human donor in good health.

This clonotype occurred many times. This chain connects TRBV20-1 to TRBJ1-5, with a weak D call TRBD1 (5 bases). Germline CDR1 reads DFQATT; CDR2 reads SNEGSKA (reference sequence). Deletions cut 6 bases from V and 1 base from J, with 10 bases between. The CDR3 extends over 13 amino acids. CDR3 bases: TGCAGTGCCACCCGACAGAGCAATCAGCCCCAGCATTTT. Translated, it gives CSATRQSNQPQHF.

V is TRBV18 and J is TRBJ2-1; TRBD1 aligns across 7 bases. J was trimmed by 9 bases and V by 3 bases; bases with no gene match: 5. Per germline, CDR1 KGHSH and CDR2 LQKENI. The CDR3 is 13 amino acids. CDR3 in amino acids: CASSPNRDSEQFF. In nucleotides, the CDR3 is TGTGCCAGCTCACCGAATAGGGACAGTGAGCAGTTCTTC.

There are many counts of this clonotype. The chain carries TRBV6-2 or TRBV6-3 and TRBJ1-1; no reliable D call. Germline V gene sequence: CDR1 MNHEY, CDR2 SVGEGT. The CDR3 contains 14 residues. With 6 bases removed from V and 8 bases from J, the gap between germline ends came to 19 bases. Here the CDR3 reads CASRTSARREEAFF. The CDR3, as DNA: TGTGCCAGCAGAACCTCAGCCCGAAGGGAGGAAGCTTTCTTT.

This clonotype was recorded at least ten times. This chain connects TRBV20-1 to TRBJ2-4; D gene uncertain. The V gene's germline CDR1 is DFQATT and CDR2 SNEGSKA (reference sequence). V lost 6 bases and J lost 1, with 10 bases in between. This CDR3 contains 13 residues. As DNA, the CDR3 is TGCAGTGCCTATACAGTTGCCAAAAACATTCAGTACTTC. This translates into CSAYTVAKNIQYF.

The chain is built from TRBV20-1 and TRBJ2-2, with 8 bases fitting TRBD2. The CDR3 totals 15 residues. Germline V CDR1 and CDR2: DFQATT, SNEGSKA (reference sequence). The junction had 5 bases not matched to a gene; V was cut back by 0 bases and J by 5 bases. The CDR3 loop is CSAREGGRQTGELFF. The DNA for the CDR3 is TGCAGTGCTAGAGAGGGCGGGAGGCAAACCGGGGAGCTGTTTTTT.

This clonotype has only a few counts. The chain carries TRBV20-1 and TRBJ2-1, with a weak D call TRBD2 (5 bases). Between the trimmed V and J ends, which lost 1 base and 5 bases, there was a span of 12 bases. The germline CDR1 and CDR2 sequences are DFQATT and SNEGSKA (reference sequence). The CDR3 covers 14 residues. CDR3 bases: TGCAGTGCTAGAGCGGGTAGCGCCCACAATGAGCAGTTCTTC. Translation: CSARAGSAHNEQFF.

The genes are TRBV5-4 and TRBJ2-1; D is uncertain. V shed 4 bases and J shed 2 bases, with 4 bases lying between them. Germline V CDR1 and CDR2: SGHNT, YYREEE (reference sequence). CDR3 size: 12 residues. CDR3 residues: CASSETYNEQFF. CDR3 DNA sequence: TGTGCCAGCAGCGAGACCTACAATGAGCAGTTCTTC. The full variable domain, completed using reference TRBV5-4 and TRBJ2-1, is ETGVTQSPTHLIKTRGQQVTLRCSSQSGHNTVSWYQQALGQGPQFIFQYYREEENGRGNFPPRFSGLQFPNYSSELNVNALELDDSALYLCASSETYNEQFFGPGTRLTVL.

This clonotype appeared a few times. This sequence joins TRBV28 and TRBJ2-2; a weak D match, TRBD1 (5 bases). The CDR3 consists of 15 residues. Germline loops: CDR1 MDHEN, CDR2 SYDVKM. V was trimmed by 3 bases and J by 1 base, leaving 9 bases between them. CDR3 DNA: TGTGCCAGCAGTTTCGACAGACTGAACACCGGGGAGCTGTTTTTT. It codes for CASSFDRLNTGELFF.

This clonotype was found a few times. V gene TRBV12-3 or TRBV12-4 combines with J gene TRBJ2-6; no reliable D call. This CDR3 is 15 amino acids long. V lost 2 bases, J lost 0 bases, and 5 bases lay in between. CDR3 nucleotide sequence: TGTGCCAGCAGTTTACGGTACTCTGGGGCCAACGTCCTGACTTTC. Residues: CASSLRYSGANVLTF.

This clonotype was seen more than once but under ten times. J is TRBJ2-3 and V is TRBV6-5, with 9 bases that match TRBD1. The CDR3 has 16 amino acids. Per germline, CDR1 MNHEY and CDR2 SVGAGI. The V and J ends lost 0 bases and 2 bases, in that order; junction bases with no gene match: 3. This CDR3 reads CASSYSGTGTTDTQYF. CDR3 DNA sequence: TGTGCCAGCAGTTACTCTGGGACAGGGACCACAGATACGCAGTATTTT.

V gene TRBV6-2 or TRBV6-3 combines with J gene TRBJ1-3; D not resolved. The length of the CDR3 is 13 residues. The germline V and J ends were trimmed by 8 bases and 0 bases, with 8 bases remaining between them. Germline assignment: CDR1 MNHEY and CDR2 SVGEGT. CDR3 amino acids: CASGGSSGNTIYF. The CDR3 DNA reads as TGTGCCAGCGGCGGGAGCTCTGGAAACACCATATATTTT.

The V and J genes are TRBV25-1 and TRBJ1-1, with a weak D call TRBD1 (6 bases). Per the germline V gene, CDR1 is MGHDK and CDR2 is SYGVNS. The CDR3 runs 15 residues. V was trimmed by 0 bases and J by 14 bases, leaving 22 bases between them. CDR3: CASSEYAPGVHGMFF. The DNA of the CDR3 is TGTGCCAGCAGTGAATATGCCCCAGGGGTTCACGGAATGTTCTTT.

The genes are TRBV20-1 and TRBJ1-5; D might be TRBD1 (5 bases). The CDR3 is 12 amino acids. Per the germline V gene, CDR1 is DFQATT and CDR2 is SNEGSKA (reference sequence). The germline V and J ends were trimmed by 7 bases and 7 bases, with 14 bases remaining between them. The CDR3 sequence is CSEWVGGQPQHF. In nucleotides, the CDR3 is TGCAGTGAGTGGGTCGGGGGGCAGCCCCAGCATTTT.

This clonotype was detected only a few times. The chain links TRBV9 to TRBJ2-1, with no clear D. There are 15 residues in the CDR3. Trimming shortened V by 0 bases and J by 8 bases, and 15 bases separated the two germline ends. Germline V gene sequence: CDR1 SGDLS, CDR2 YYNGEE. The CDR3 sequence is CASSVVGLVGDEQFF. DNA for the CDR3: TGTGCCAGCAGCGTAGTAGGCCTGGTGGGCGATGAGCAGTTCTTC. Using reference TRBV9 and TRBJ2-1 for the parts outside the CDR3, the full variable domain is DSGVTQTPKHLITATGQRVTLRCSPRSGDLSVYWYQQSLDQGLQFLIQYYNGEERAKGNILERFSAQQFPDLHSELNLSSLELGDSALYFCASSVVGLVGDEQFFGPGTRLTVL.